The 13 T cell receptor beta chains given below trace back to one sample, sequenced in a study of shared clonotypes between healthy human individuals. Some clones are missing from TCRdb's copy, which holds only in-frame ones; the method was immunoSEQ multiplex PCR. The sample has some 600,000 clones, about 96% seen once. Naive CD8 populations comprised CD45RO-negative cells positively selected for CCR7, excluding terminally differentiated effector memory CD45RA+ cells. The sequencing sample was made of naive CD8+ T cells sorted from blood. The receptors shown here come from a woman aged 25 to 45 in good health.

The chain employs TRBV14 and TRBJ1-4, with 8 nucleotides matching TRBD1. The trim removed 0 bases at V and 11 bases at J, leaving 17 bases unmatched. From germline, CDR1 is SGHDN and CDR2 FVKESK. There are 18 residues in the CDR3. The CDR3 loop reads CASSQEDEASGQGMKLFF. CDR3 coding DNA: TGTGCCAGCAGCCAAGAAGATGAGGCATCTGGACAGGGAATGAAACTGTTTTTT.

V gene TRBV5-6 combines with J gene TRBJ1-2, with 10 nucleotides matching TRBD1. J lost 5 bases, V lost 4 bases, and 11 bases had no gene match. CDR1 SGHDT and CDR2 YYEEEE come from the germline V gene. This CDR3 has 16 residues. This CDR3 is CASSLTPGQGRYGYTF. CDR3 DNA sequence: TGTGCCAGCAGCCTAACTCCGGGACAGGGGCGTTATGGCTACACCTTC.

V gene TRBV10-3 combines with J gene TRBJ2-7; TRBD2 matches 9 bases. J was trimmed by 7 bases and V by 0 bases; bases with no gene match: 7. Germline values: CDR1 ENHRY, CDR2 SYGVKD. The CDR3 has 15 residues. CDR3 bases: TGTGCCATCAGTGAGTCGGTGGCGGGAGGGGGAGAGCAGTACTTC. Protein product: CAISESVAGGGEQYF.

This chain joins TRBV5-8 and TRBJ1-2, with D possibly TRBD1 on 5 matching bases. CDR3 size: 14 residues. Between the trimmed V and J ends, which lost 0 bases and 4 bases, there was a span of 10 bases. Germline loops: CDR1 SGHTS, CDR2 YDEGEE. In DNA, the CDR3 is TGTGCCAGCAGCTTGGCGCAGGGAATCTATGGCTACACCTTC. As protein: CASSLAQGIYGYTF.

The chain has TRBV29-1 and TRBJ1-2; D not resolved. Germline CDR1 and CDR2: SQVTM and ANQGSEA. V lost 6 bases, J lost 2 bases, and 10 bases lay in between. This CDR3 comprises 12 residues. Here the CDR3 DNA reads TGCAGCGTGCCTTCCGTAAACTATGGCTACACCTTC. Its protein is CSVPSVNYGYTF.

CDR3 coding DNA: TGTGCCAGCAGTGAAAGTCATTTAGAGCAGTACTTC. It is translated as CASSESHLEQYF. This sequence joins TRBV2 and TRBJ2-7; D remains ambiguous. The CDR3 runs to 12 residues. V was shortened by 2 bases and J by 7 bases, with 9 bases between the two germline ends. Germline assignment: CDR1 SNHLY and CDR2 FYNNEI.

The CDR3 sequence: CSVYGTTTYEQYF. The CDR3 DNA reads TGCAGCGTTTACGGGACGACTACCTACGAGCAGTACTTC. This rearrangement joins TRBV29-1 to TRBJ2-5, with D tentatively TRBD1 or TRBD2 (5 bases each). The J call could be wrong; TRBJ2-7 is a better fit for the DNA end. Germline assignment: CDR1 SQVTM and CDR2 ANQGSEA. There are 13 residues in the CDR3.

This clone was observed a single time. The chain links TRBV13 to TRBJ1-2; D ambiguous. The CDR3 has 12 amino acids. Trimming took off 1 base at V and 7 bases at J, with 7 bases between the two ends. Germline V CDR1 and CDR2: PRHDT, FYEKMQ (reference sequence). The CDR3 reads CASSLVLGGYTF. The CDR3 DNA is TGTGCCAGCAGCTTAGTACTTGGTGGCTACACCTTC.

The DNA for the CDR3 is TGTGCCAGCAGCCGATCAAGTGCAACTAATGAAAAACTGTTTTTT. Translated: CASSRSSATNEKLFF. The gene calls are TRBV4-2 and TRBJ1-4; no firm D call. CDR3 length: 15 amino acids. The ends were cut back, 4 bases at V and 0 bases at J, with 9 bases in the middle. CDR1 is LGHNA, CDR2 YNFKEQ, per germline.

This chain links TRBV28 with TRBJ1-5, with D possibly matching TRBD1 (5 bases). CDR1 and CDR2 (germline): MDHEN, SYDVKM. Between the trimmed V and J ends, which lost 2 bases and 1 base, there was a span of 18 bases. The CDR3 runs 18 residues. The CDR3 DNA follows: TGTGCCAGCAGTTTAAAGTTACAGGCCGTCGTAAGCAATCAGCCCCAGCATTTT. It specifies CASSLKLQAVVSNQPQHF.

The rearrangement uses TRBV11-2 and TRBJ2-2; 8 bases match TRBD1. CDR3 size: 15 residues. Per germline, CDR1 SGHAT and CDR2 FQNNGV. Trimming cost V 6 bases and J 1 base; bases outside gene matches: 4. The chain's CDR3 is CASSPGTGNTGELFF. DNA of the CDR3: TGTGCCAGCAGTCCCGGGACAGGGAACACCGGGGAGCTGTTTTTT.

Here the CDR3 DNA reads TGTGCCAGCAGCTTAACACAGGATCCCTACGAGCAGTACTTC. Amino acids: CASSLTQDPYEQYF. The V call is TRBV13, the J call TRBJ2-7; the D gene is possibly TRBD1 (5 bases). This CDR3 is built from 14 residues. CDR1 is PRHDT, CDR2 FYEKMQ, per germline (reference sequence). Trimming took 2 bases from V and 2 from J, leaving 10 bases between them.

The V and J genes are TRBV11-2 and TRBJ2-2; maybe TRBD2 (7 bases). Germline CDR1 SGHAT, CDR2 FQNNGV. V lost 5 bases and J 4 bases, leaving 11 bases between the germline ends. The CDR3 consists of 14 residues. CDR3 protein: CASSPRGGTGELFF. CDR3 DNA sequence: TGTGCCAGCAGCCCTAGGGGGGGCACCGGGGAGCTGTTTTTT.